The rows below give T cell receptor beta chains drawn from one sample of a study of regulatory T cells in long-lasting Graves disease. From the multiplex PCR reads, TCRdb called clonotypes with MiXCR, one entry per CDR3 protein. The sample carries about 470,000 distinct CDR3 sequences, around a fifth recorded once. The starting material was peripheral blood mononuclear cells (PBMCs), obtained when the disease was refractory, from a patient treated with antithyroid drugs. Receptors originate from a female donor with Graves disease. Each CDR3 is given with its conserved first and last residue. A D gene is named only where the DNA matches it firmly. Some rows have no size entry. The others give once, few or many, or a class for an expanded clone.

CDR3nt: TGTGCCATCAGTGAGCAGGGGGCGGGAAGCAATCAGCCCCAGCATTTT; CDR3aa: CAISEQGAGSNQPQHF; j_gene: TRBJ1-5; abundance: many; v_gene: TRBV10-3; d_gene: TRBD1
CDR3nt: TGTGCCAGCAGCGACACGGGGGGGGAGCTGTTTTTT; CDR3aa: CASSDTGGELFF; j_gene: TRBJ2-2; abundance: .; v_gene: TRBV6-1; d_gene: .
CDR3nt: TGTGCCAGCAGGTTTATGGGGAGCAATCAGCCCCAGCATTTT; CDR3aa: CASRFMGSNQPQHF; j_gene: TRBJ1-5; abundance: .; v_gene: TRBV6-1; d_gene: .
CDR3nt: TGCAGTGCCCTAGCGGGAGCGGGTGAGCAGTACTTC; CDR3aa: CSALAGAGEQYF; j_gene: TRBJ2-7; abundance: many; v_gene: TRBV20-1; d_gene: TRBD2
CDR3nt: TGTGCCAGCAGTTTCGGCGGAGGGACTCATCAGCCCCAGCATTTT; CDR3aa: CASSFGGGTHQPQHF; j_gene: TRBJ1-5; abundance: few; v_gene: TRBV28; d_gene: .
CDR3nt: TGTGCCAGCAGTCACTCCTCGACCTTGGGGGAGACCCAGTACTTC; CDR3aa: CASSHSSTLGETQYF; j_gene: TRBJ2-5; abundance: many; v_gene: TRBV6-5; d_gene: .
CDR3nt: TGTGCCAGCAGTTTATTGGGGGCCGGGCTGGGGGGACAAAACATTCAGTACTTC; CDR3aa: CASSLLGAGLGGQNIQYF; j_gene: TRBJ2-4; abundance: many; v_gene: TRBV28; d_gene: .
CDR3nt: TGTGCCAGCATGGAGACAGGGGACACTGAAGCTTTCTTT; CDR3aa: CASMETGDTEAFF; j_gene: TRBJ1-1; abundance: .; v_gene: TRBV12-3/TRBV12-4; d_gene: TRBD1
CDR3nt: TGTGCCAGCAGGGGACTAGCGGGGCAAAACATTCAGTACTTC; CDR3aa: CASRGLAGQNIQYF; j_gene: TRBJ2-4; abundance: .; v_gene: TRBV6-1; d_gene: TRBD2
CDR3nt: TGTGCCAGCACCAATACAGACGGCAACACCGGGGAGCTGTTTTTT; CDR3aa: CASTNTDGNTGELFF; j_gene: TRBJ2-2; abundance: many; v_gene: TRBV11-2; d_gene: .
CDR3nt: TGTGCCAGCAGTTTGGGCGCCCGTTTGGATACGCAGTATTTT; CDR3aa: CASSLGARLDTQYF; j_gene: TRBJ2-3; abundance: .; v_gene: TRBV28; d_gene: .
CDR3nt: TGTGCCAGCAGCCACAGCTACGGGAGTCCCCGGGATACGCAGTATTTT; CDR3aa: CASSHSYGSPRDTQYF; j_gene: TRBJ2-3; abundance: few; v_gene: TRBV7-6; d_gene: .
CDR3nt: TGTGCCAGCCGTCGAGGGGGGGAGATCCACAATGAGCAGTTCTTC; CDR3aa: CASRRGGEIHNEQFF; j_gene: TRBJ2-1; abundance: few; v_gene: TRBV28; d_gene: .
CDR3nt: TGTGCCAGCAGCCAGACGAGGGGGGAATCACCCCTCCACTTT; CDR3aa: CASSQTRGESPLHF; j_gene: TRBJ1-6; abundance: .; v_gene: TRBV27; d_gene: .
CDR3nt: TGTGCCAACAGCTCGCGGGACGGCAGGGCCTACGAGCAGTACTTC; CDR3aa: CANSSRDGRAYEQYF; j_gene: TRBJ2-7; abundance: few; v_gene: TRBV3-1; d_gene: .
CDR3nt: TGTGCCACCAGTGATTCCGACAGGGGTAGCAATCAGCCCCAGCATTTT; CDR3aa: CATSDSDRGSNQPQHF; j_gene: TRBJ1-5; abundance: many; v_gene: TRBV24-1; d_gene: TRBD1
CDR3nt: TGTGCCAGCAAAGAAGCTTTTAGGGCCAACGTCCTGACTTTC; CDR3aa: CASKEAFRANVLTF; j_gene: TRBJ2-6; abundance: few; v_gene: TRBV11-2; d_gene: .
CDR3nt: TGTGCCAGCAGTCTGGCTTTCAAAGGGCAAGAGACCCAGTACTTC; CDR3aa: CASSLAFKGQETQYF; j_gene: TRBJ2-5; abundance: many; v_gene: TRBV28; d_gene: .
CDR3nt: TGCGCCACGGAGGAAGGTACCGGGGAGCTGTTTTTT; CDR3aa: CATEEGTGELFF; j_gene: TRBJ2-2; abundance: .; v_gene: TRBV27; d_gene: .
CDR3nt: TGTGCCAGCAGCTCGACCCAGGCTGGGGACATTCAGTACTTC; CDR3aa: CASSSTQAGDIQYF; j_gene: TRBJ2-4; abundance: many; v_gene: TRBV7-2; d_gene: .
CDR3nt: TGTGCCAGCAGTCTAGCGGACCCTGAGTACTTC; CDR3aa: CASSLADPEYF; j_gene: TRBJ2-5; abundance: many; v_gene: TRBV2; d_gene: TRBD2
CDR3nt: TGTGCCTGGAAAGTACTGAACACTGAAGCTTTCTTT; CDR3aa: CAWKVLNTEAFF; j_gene: TRBJ1-1; abundance: few; v_gene: TRBV30; d_gene: .
CDR3nt: TGTGCCAGCAGTTTCAGGGGAGTAGGGTCCCAGCCCCAGCATTTT; CDR3aa: CASSFRGVGSQPQHF; j_gene: TRBJ1-5; abundance: .; v_gene: TRBV6-2/TRBV6-3; d_gene: .
CDR3nt: TGTGCCAGCAGTCCCGGAGCGGGAGCGGGGGAGACCCAGTACTTC; CDR3aa: CASSPGAGAGETQYF; j_gene: TRBJ2-5; abundance: many; v_gene: TRBV12-3/TRBV12-4; d_gene: TRBD2
CDR3nt: TGTGCCAGCCAAGACAGGGCCGGGGCCAACGTCCTGACTTTC; CDR3aa: CASQDRAGANVLTF; j_gene: TRBJ2-6; abundance: .; v_gene: TRBV3-1; d_gene: TRBD1
CDR3nt: TGTGCCAGCAGCTTAGATGGACAGGTCTCCTCCTACGAGCAGTACTTC; CDR3aa: CASSLDGQVSSYEQYF; j_gene: TRBJ2-7; abundance: many; v_gene: TRBV7-2; d_gene: TRBD1
CDR3nt: TGTGCCAGCAGCCAAGAAAGAGCAGGGGGCTTTGGCTACACCTTC; CDR3aa: CASSQERAGGFGYTF; j_gene: TRBJ1-2; abundance: .; v_gene: TRBV4-2; d_gene: TRBD1
CDR3nt: TGTGCCAGTCAGCCAGGGGAGGCCTACGAGCAGTACTTC; CDR3aa: CASQPGEAYEQYF; j_gene: TRBJ2-7; abundance: .; v_gene: TRBV6-1; d_gene: .